These 29 T cell receptor beta chains were sequenced from one sample in a study of identical twins. TCRdb re-analysed the 5' RACE reads in MiXCR, keeping a single row per CDR3 protein. The data hold around 450,000 distinct CDR3 sequences, with 12% to 15% observed a single time. The data were also submitted as part of a second study, on yellow fever vaccine responses in identical twins.

Material for sequencing was CD4+ T cells sorted from blood. The receptors stem from a woman under 30 in good health.

In this sample, this clonotype turned up a few times. This rearrangement joins TRBV12-3 or TRBV12-4 to TRBJ2-5, with 13 bases identical to TRBD2. V gave up 10 bases and J gave up 5 bases; unmatched junction bases: 7. The CDR3 has 14 residues. For the CDR3, the DNA is TGTGCCACCAGACTAGCGGGGGGTCCGGAGACCCAGTACTTC. The encoded protein is CATRLAGGPETQYF.

The chain carries TRBV28 and TRBJ2-1; the D gene is possibly TRBD2 (6 bases). The CDR3 has 15 amino acids. V lost 5 bases and J lost 3, with 14 bases in between. Germline V gene lookup returns CDR1 MDHEN and CDR2 SYDVKM. The CDR3 DNA reads TGTGCCAGCAGTGAGTCCGGGAGTCGCTACAATGAGCAGTTCTTC. Translating it yields CASSESGSRYNEQFF.

This chain links TRBV20-1 with TRBJ1-5; D gene uncertain. The germline V and J ends were trimmed by 1 base and 0 bases, with 7 bases remaining between them. The CDR3 loop spans 14 amino acids. The germline V gene encodes CDR1 DFQATT and CDR2 SNEGSKA (reference sequence). As DNA, the CDR3 is TGCAGTGCTAGAGTACGGAATAGCAATCAGCCCCAGCATTTT. This codes for CSARVRNSNQPQHF.

This rearrangement joins TRBV12-3 or TRBV12-4 to TRBJ1-2, with unresolved D. Trimming cost V 5 bases and J 3 bases, with 7 bases left between them. The CDR3 runs to 12 residues. CDR3 DNA: TGTGCCAGCAGTCGAGGAGACTATGGCTACACCTTC. Translating gives CASSRGDYGYTF.

The chain recombines TRBV12-3 or TRBV12-4 with TRBJ1-1; weak D call: TRBD1 (6 bases). The length of the CDR3 is 11 residues. Trimming stripped 8 bases from V and 6 bases from J, with 10 bases between. The CDR3 bases are TGTGCCAGCCAGGGGATATCTGAAGCTTTCTTT. Encoded protein: CASQGISEAFF.

This clonotype was found a few times. V gene TRBV6-2 or TRBV6-3 combines with J gene TRBJ2-2; TRBD2 might be the D (5 bases). Per germline, CDR1 MNHEY and CDR2 SVGEGT. Trimming removed 11 bases at V and 1 base at J, with 14 bases between. CDR3 length: 14 residues. CDR3 coding DNA: TGTGCCTCTTGGGCGGGTAGGAACACCGGGGAGCTGTTTTTT. Amino acid sequence: CASWAGRNTGELFF.

Only a few counts were recorded for this clonotype. The chain joins TRBV2 to TRBJ2-4; the D is unclear. The CDR3 spans 15 residues. The germline V and J ends were trimmed by 3 bases and 0 bases, with 9 bases remaining between them. The germline V gene encodes CDR1 SNHLY and CDR2 FYNNEI. CDR3 region: CASSELDPAKNIQYF. CDR3 DNA sequence: TGTGCCAGCAGTGAGTTAGATCCAGCCAAAAACATTCAGTACTTC. Combining the CDR3 with reference TRBV2 and TRBJ2-4 gives the whole variable domain EPEVTQTPSHQVTQMGQEVILRCVPISNHLYFYWYRQILGQKVEFLVSFYNNEISEKSEIFDDQFSVERPDGSNFTLKIRSTKLEDSAMYFCASSELDPAKNIQYFGAGTRLSVL.

This clonotype has a handful of counts. The chain carries TRBV20-1 and TRBJ2-1; D gene uncertain. The CDR3 spans 16 residues. V lost 1 base to trimming and J lost 1 base, with 14 bases between them. Germline CDR1 is DFQATT and CDR2 is SNEGSKA (reference sequence). CDR3 sequence: CSARVQRTLSYNEQFF. The CDR3, as DNA: TGCAGTGCTAGAGTCCAGCGAACCCTTTCCTACAATGAGCAGTTCTTC.

This chain joins TRBV28 and TRBJ2-7; 11 positions agree with TRBD2. The CDR3 is 15 amino acids. Trimming cost V 6 bases and J 0 bases; bases outside gene matches: 4. Germline assignment: CDR1 MDHEN and CDR2 SYDVKM. CDR3 residues: CASSMGLAVSYEQYF. CDR3 sequence (DNA): TGTGCCAGCAGCATGGGACTAGCGGTCTCCTACGAGCAGTACTTC.

The gene calls are TRBV5-1 and TRBJ2-1; 8 bases map to TRBD1. V was clipped by 0 bases and J by 1 base; unmatched bases: 0. The CDR3 consists of 15 residues. Per the germline V gene, CDR1 is SGHRS and CDR2 is YFSETQ. CDR3 in DNA: TGCGCCAGCAGCTTGGGGGACAGGTCCTACAATGAGCAGTTCTTC. Its protein product is CASSLGDRSYNEQFF.

This clonotype has more than one count but fewer than ten. The V and J genes are TRBV7-2 and TRBJ2-7, with TRBD1 identical over 10 bases. From germline, CDR1 is SGHTA and CDR2 FQGNSA. This CDR3 is built from 16 residues. Trimming cost V 3 bases and J 5 bases; bases outside gene matches: 10. The CDR3 loop reads CASSLTLGTGANEQYF. The CDR3 coding sequence is TGTGCCAGCAGCTTGACCCTCGGGACAGGGGCAAACGAGCAGTACTTC.

The V and J genes are TRBV19 and TRBJ2-7, with D unresolved. The CDR3 extends over 15 amino acids. Germline CDR1 reads LNHDA; CDR2 reads SQIVND (reference sequence). The ends were cut back, 5 bases at V and 6 bases at J, with 20 bases in the middle. CDR3 sequence reads: CASSPPSMVSGEQYF. DNA for the CDR3: TGTGCCAGTAGTCCCCCCAGCATGGTTTCGGGCGAGCAGTACTTC.

This clonotype was seen a few times. This chain uses TRBV7-2 with TRBJ2-1; D gene ambiguous. CDR3 length equals 13 residues. Germline CDR1 reads SGHTA; CDR2 reads FQGNSA. The ends were cut back, 5 bases at V and 4 bases at J, with 9 bases in the middle. CDR3 protein: CASSLNTYNEQFF. DNA for the CDR3: TGTGCCAGCAGCCTGAATACATACAATGAGCAGTTCTTC. Complete variable domain (other parts from reference TRBV7-2 and TRBJ2-1): GAGVSQSPSNKVTEKGKDVELRCDPISGHTALYWYRQSLGQGLEFLIYFQGNSAPDKSGLPSDRFSAERTGGSVSTLTIQRTQQEDSAVYLCASSLNTYNEQFFGPGTRLTVL.

This clonotype was detected a few times. The chain recombines TRBV25-1 with TRBJ2-3; unclear D gene. CDR1 MGHDK and CDR2 SYGVNS come from the germline V gene. The CDR3 consists of 17 residues. V lost 1 base to trimming and J lost 6 bases, with 20 bases between them. The CDR3 is CASSELVRLGSRDTQYF. The CDR3 DNA is TGTGCCAGCAGTGAATTGGTACGACTGGGTTCACGGGATACGCAGTATTTT.

This clonotype was picked up a small number of times. The rearrangement joins TRBV4-1 to TRBJ2-1, with D possibly being TRBD2 (6 bases). Trimming pared 0 bases from V and 4 bases from J, leaving 13 bases between. The CDR3 sequence is 16 residues long. Looked up from germline, CDR1 is MGHRA and CDR2 is YSYEKL. DNA for the CDR3: TGCGCCAGCAGCCAAGAGTGGCTAGCGTCGTACAATGAGCAGTTCTTC. It encodes CASSQEWLASYNEQFF.

The chain recombines TRBV12-3 or TRBV12-4 with TRBJ2-7, with D perhaps TRBD2 (6 bases). V was cut by 3 bases and J by 7 bases, with 19 bases left in between. CDR3 length equals 15 residues. The CDR3 loop is CASSFGSAWTGEQYF. The CDR3 bases are TGTGCCAGCAGTTTCGGGAGCGCTTGGACTGGTGAGCAGTACTTC.

This chain uses TRBV20-1 with TRBJ2-3; 9 nucleotides agree with TRBD1. The V gene end was trimmed by 6 bases and the J gene end by 4 bases; junction bases not matched to a gene: 11. CDR1 is DFQATT, CDR2 SNEGSKA, per germline (reference sequence). The CDR3 extends over 15 amino acids. The DNA for the CDR3 is TGCAGTGCGGAGGACAGGGGAGGAGGAGCAGATACGCAGTATTTT. Translated, it gives CSAEDRGGGADTQYF.

This clonotype has more than one count but fewer than ten. The rearrangement joins TRBV4-2 to TRBJ2-4; no definite D call. This CDR3 is built from 19 residues. Germline CDR1 LGHNA, CDR2 YNFKEQ. The V gene lost 0 bases and the J gene lost 3 bases, with 21 bases spanning the gap. CDR3 sequence: CASSQDVARWDSDKNIQYF. DNA for the CDR3: TGTGCCAGCAGCCAAGATGTGGCCAGGTGGGATAGTGACAAAAACATTCAGTACTTC.

This clonotype came up a few times. V usage is TRBV28 and J usage is TRBJ2-1, with TRBD1 identical over 9 bases. J gave up 6 bases and V 5 bases, and 5 bases lay outside the gene matches. This CDR3 has 14 residues. The germline V gene encodes CDR1 MDHEN and CDR2 SYDVKM. CDR3 in amino acids: CASSHRGRGNEQFF. CDR3 sequence (DNA): TGTGCCAGCAGTCACAGGGGGCGCGGCAATGAGCAGTTCTTC.

The V call is TRBV7-9, the J call TRBJ1-6; the D is unclear. This CDR3 comprises 15 residues. Germline V gene data show CDR1 as SEHNR and CDR2 as FQNEAQ (reference sequence). The V and J ends lost 1 base and 4 bases respectively, with 8 bases between them. As DNA, the CDR3 is TGTGCCAGCAGCTTAGGGGCAATTTATAATTCACCCCTCCACTTT. It is translated as CASSLGAIYNSPLHF.

In its sample, this clonotype was seen many times. This chain joins TRBV20-1 and TRBJ1-3, with a weak D call TRBD1 (5 bases). Trimming took 6 bases from V and 0 from J, leaving 6 bases between them. Germline loops: CDR1 DFQATT, CDR2 SNEGSKA (reference sequence). The CDR3 is made up of 12 amino acids. The CDR3 protein is CSADTSGNTIYF. Written as DNA, the CDR3 is TGCAGTGCGGACACCTCTGGAAACACCATATATTTT.

With regard to this clonotype: The junction departs from the called germline gene at one end, perhaps through a read error. The chain recombines TRBV6-9 with TRBJ2-7; a weak D match, TRBD1 (6 bases). Germline V lookup: CDR1 MNHGY, CDR2 SVAAGI. The CDR3 extends over 13 amino acids. As DNA, the CDR3 is TGTGCCAGCCGTTATGGGGGCGGCCACGAGCAGTACTTC. This gives the protein CASRYGGGHEQYF.

This chain joins TRBV4-2 and TRBJ1-6; D is perhaps TRBD1 (6 bases). Trimming pared 5 bases from V and 4 bases from J, leaving 12 bases between. Germline V gene lookup returns CDR1 LGHNA and CDR2 YNFKEQ. The CDR3 spans 15 residues. This CDR3 reads CASSARDIYNSPLHF. As DNA, the CDR3 is TGTGCCAGCAGCGCTCGGGACATTTATAATTCACCCCTCCACTTT.

This clonotype was seen a few times. The chain employs TRBV11-2 and TRBJ2-7; the D gene is possibly TRBD1 (5 bases). This CDR3 is built from 15 residues. Trimming shortened V by 2 bases and J by 2 bases, and 13 bases separated the two germline ends. Germline CDR1 reads SGHAT; CDR2 reads FQNNGV. CDR3 in amino acids: CASSLLPQATYEQYF. Written as DNA, the CDR3 is TGTGCCAGCAGCTTATTACCACAGGCGACCTACGAGCAGTACTTC.

The chain employs TRBV5-5 and TRBJ1-2; D not certain. V lost 2 bases and J lost 2, with 13 bases in between. There are 15 residues in the CDR3. Per germline, CDR1 SGHKS and CDR2 YYEKEE (reference sequence). The CDR3 nucleotides read TGTGCCAGCAGCTTTTTCTTTGGGGAGAACTATGGCTACACCTTC. This codes for CASSFFFGENYGYTF.

This clonotype was counted between two and nine times. The chain links TRBV7-3 to TRBJ1-6; D not certain. Germline V gene data show CDR1 as SGHTA and CDR2 as FQGTGA. The CDR3 is 15 residues long. The V end was cut by 8 bases, the J end by 1 base, with 12 bases between. The CDR3, as DNA: TGTGCCAGCGCCTGGAGGAATTCCTATAATTCACCCCTCCACTTT. Amino acid sequence: CASAWRNSYNSPLHF.

This clonotype occurred a few times. This rearrangement joins TRBV6-1 to TRBJ1-1, with 7 bases identical to TRBD1. Germline loops: CDR1 MNHNS, CDR2 SASEGT. J was trimmed by 4 bases and V by 7 bases; bases with no gene match: 9. This CDR3 spans 14 amino acids. This CDR3 is CASTLDRELTEAFF. CDR3 coding DNA: TGTGCCAGCACCCTTGACAGGGAGCTCACTGAAGCTTTCTTT.

For the CDR3, the DNA is TGTGCCAGCAGCTCACTGGCGGAGTACAATGAGCAGTTCTTC. Translated, it gives CASSSLAEYNEQFF. The gene calls are TRBV7-2 and TRBJ2-1; D is undetermined. The germline V and J ends were trimmed by 4 bases and 4 bases, with 11 bases remaining between them. The CDR3 loop spans 14 amino acids. CDR1 and CDR2 (germline): SGHTA, FQGNSA.

The chain joins TRBV12-3 or TRBV12-4 to TRBJ2-2; D might be TRBD1 (6 bases). The CDR3 extends over 15 amino acids. V was trimmed by 6 bases and J by 0 bases, leaving 11 bases between them. CDR3 loop: CASRLGHSNTGELFF. Here the CDR3 DNA reads TGTGCCAGCAGACTGGGACATTCGAACACCGGGGAGCTGTTTTTT.